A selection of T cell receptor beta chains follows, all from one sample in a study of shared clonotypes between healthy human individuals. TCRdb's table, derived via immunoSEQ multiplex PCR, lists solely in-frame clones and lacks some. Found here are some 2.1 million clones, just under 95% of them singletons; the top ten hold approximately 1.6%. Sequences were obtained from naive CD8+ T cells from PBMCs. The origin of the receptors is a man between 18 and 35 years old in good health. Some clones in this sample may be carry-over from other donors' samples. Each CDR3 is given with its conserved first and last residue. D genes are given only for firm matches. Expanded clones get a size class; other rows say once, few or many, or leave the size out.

CDR3 DNA: TGTGCCAGCAGCTTAGTTCAGGGGTTCACCGGGGAGCTGTTTTTT
CDR3 protein: CASSLVQGFTGELFF
J gene: TRBJ2-2
V gene: TRBV7-9
clone size: -
D gene: -
CDR3 length: 15

CDR3 DNA: TGTGCCAGTACCATGCATAGCAATCAGCCCCAGCATTTT
CDR3 protein: CASTMHSNQPQHF
J gene: TRBJ1-5
V gene: TRBV19
clone size: -
D gene: -
CDR3 length: 13

CDR3 DNA: TGTGCCAGCAGCCAAGATCTTGCCTGGGGGCAGTACTTC
CDR3 protein: CASSQDLAWGQYF
J gene: TRBJ2-7
V gene: TRBV14
clone size: -
D gene: -
CDR3 length: 13

CDR3 DNA: TGTGCCAGCAGTTTTAGTGACAGAACAGGGGACATTCAGTACTTC
CDR3 protein: CASSFSDRTGDIQYF
J gene: TRBJ2-4
V gene: TRBV28
clone size: -
D gene: TRBD1
CDR3 length: 15

CDR3 DNA: TGTGCCAGTACCTTCGATTCTTCTGGAAACACCATATATTTT
CDR3 protein: CASTFDSSGNTIYF
J gene: TRBJ1-3
V gene: TRBV19
clone size: -
D gene: -
CDR3 length: 14

CDR3 DNA: TGTGCCAGCAGCCCCTCCGCCGGGGGACTAGCGGGGATCACAGATACGCAGTATTTT
CDR3 protein: CASSPSAGGLAGITDTQYF
J gene: TRBJ2-3
V gene: TRBV11-2
clone size: -
D gene: TRBD2
CDR3 length: 19

CDR3 DNA: TGCAGCGCCGGGACAGGGACCGGCTACACCTTC
CDR3 protein: CSAGTGTGYTF
J gene: TRBJ1-2
V gene: TRBV29-1
clone size: -
D gene: TRBD1
CDR3 length: 11

CDR3 DNA: TGTGCCAGCAGCTATCGCACAGATACGCAGTATTTT
CDR3 protein: CASSYRTDTQYF
J gene: TRBJ2-3
V gene: TRBV7-9
clone size: -
D gene: -
CDR3 length: 12

CDR3 DNA: TGTGCCAGCAGCAACCAGGGGACTGAAGCTTTCTTT
CDR3 protein: CASSNQGTEAFF
J gene: TRBJ1-1
V gene: TRBV9
clone size: few
D gene: -
CDR3 length: 12

CDR3 DNA: TGTGCCAGCAGCTCGGGGACAGCCTATAGCAATCAGCCCCAGCATTTT
CDR3 protein: CASSSGTAYSNQPQHF
J gene: TRBJ1-5
V gene: TRBV11-2
clone size: -
D gene: TRBD1
CDR3 length: 16